This T cell receptor (beta chain) was documented in a study of cytomegalovirus exposure and HLA in healthy donors. General study results and limits: CMV serostatus was the sole immune exposure data available. TCR beta sequences reportedly predicted most subjects' HLA-A and HLA-B alleles accurately.

The V end lost 6 bases, the J end lost 4 bases, and 10 bases lay between the germline ends. Germline V lookup: CDR1 MNHNS, CDR2 SASEGT. There are 12 residues in the CDR3. Of note for this clone: The antigen is unknown.

Regarding donors, all were healthy bone marrow donors. Each donor was nominally healthy when sampled (though unrecorded immune exposures were likely). Vbeta (60) and Jbeta (13) primers were used in the PCR. TCRdb keeps only in-frame clones here, not all; method: immunoSEQ multiplex PCR. The profile shows tens of thousands of clones, around 75% of them singletons. The gene calls are TRBV6-1 and TRBJ2-7, with D uncertain. The receptor comes from a man in his sixties in good health and CMV-seropositive. Sequences were obtained from PBMCs. The CDR3 DNA is TGTGCCAGCAGCTTCACAGCTTACGAGCAGTACTTC. This translates into CASSFTAYEQYF.